The 9 T cell receptor beta chains below all came from one sample that was sequenced in a study of tumor-infiltrating lymphocytes in primary liver carcinoma. From 450 to 550 ng total RNA, TCR beta cDNA was generated with a primer in the constant region. ARM-PCR was slightly modified, and three nested multiplex PCR rounds with it gave rise to the TCR beta libraries. TRBV1-TRBV30 forward primers paired with a C-beta reverse primer drove the first two PCR rounds, about 11 cycles each. MiXCR, applied by TCRdb to the multiplex PCR reads, yields one record per CDR3 protein. The sample includes 320,000 or so distinct CDR3 sequences, 65% of them seen just once. Blood RNA was derived from unsorted whole blood, and germline DNA was extracted too. The sequencing input was peripheral blood. The receptor set was obtained from a man aged 35 to 55 with primary liver carcinoma and hepatitis B virus infection.

This clonotype appeared a single time. A much bigger clone sits one base away, suggesting this may be a read error. This chain joins TRBV4-3 and TRBJ2-2; a weak D match, TRBD2 (7 bases). CDR1 is LGHNA and CDR2 is YSLEER in the germline V gene. CDR3 length: 14 amino acids. The CDR3 is CTSSQGGGDGELFF. DNA for the CDR3: TGCACCAGCAGCCAAGGCGGGGGCGACGGGGAGCTGTTTTTT.

This clonotype appeared once. Given a much more abundant clone one base away, this may be a read error. This chain uses TRBV12-3 or TRBV12-4 with TRBJ2-7; D possibly corresponds to TRBD2 (6 bases). The CDR3 is made up of 13 amino acids. The DNA for the CDR3 is TGTGCCAGCAGTTTGCTAACGCGGGGCGAGCAGTGCTTC. Encoded protein: CASSLLTRGEQCF.

For this clonotype: At one boundary the junction diverges from the germline segment, which might be a read error. The chain links TRBV29-1 to TRBJ1-3; tentatively, D is TRBD1 (6 bases). The CDR3 has 16 residues. Per the germline V gene, CDR1 is SQVTM and CDR2 is ANQGSEA. This CDR3 is CSVADSQPNSGNTVYF. CDR3 nucleotides: TGCAGCGTTGCGGACAGCCAACCGAACTCTGGAAACACCGTATATTTT.

This clonotype was seen at least ten times. Sequence at one end of the junction differs from germline and may be a read error. This chain joins TRBV6-2 or TRBV6-3 and TRBJ2-1, with 10 bases matching TRBD2. The CDR3 totals 13 residues. The germline gives CDR1 MNHEY, CDR2 SVGEGT. CDR3 nucleotides: TGTGCCAGCAGTCTACTAGCGGGAAAAGGGGGGGTCTTC. The encoded protein is CASSLLAGKGGVF.

Of note for this clonotype: This may come from a read error, since a much larger clone is one base off. V and J are TRBV6-6 and TRBJ1-2; the D gene is possibly TRBD1 (5 bases). This CDR3 is built from 15 residues. From germline, CDR1 is MNHNY and CDR2 SVGAGI (reference sequence). As DNA, the CDR3 is TGTGCCAGCAGTTACTCGCCGGGGACCGACTATGACTACACCTTC. Protein: CASSYSPGTDYDYTF.

The count of this clonotype is one. Being one base from a much bigger clone, this may be a read error. Lacking the conserved final phenylalanine or tryptophan, this CDR3 likely reflects a read error. The chain combines TRBV12-3 or TRBV12-4 with TRBJ2-5; no reliable D call. V was trimmed by 2 bases and J by 9 bases, leaving 7 bases between them. This CDR3 contains 11 residues. In DNA, the CDR3 is TGTGCCAGCAGTTTATACGAGGCCCAGTACTCC. It yields the protein CASSLYEAQYS.

On this clonotype: This may be a read error, as it is one base from a much larger clone. The chain has TRBV12-3 or TRBV12-4 and TRBJ2-1, with D perhaps matching TRBD2 (6 bases). The CDR3 has 16 amino acids. CDR3 sequence reads: CAGSLMGGRRGNEQFF. The CDR3 coding sequence is TGTGCCGGCAGTCTTATGGGTGGGAGGCGAGGGAATGAGCAGTTCTTC.

Concerning this clonotype itself: A read error may explain this, as a much larger clone is one base away. This chain joins TRBV5-6 and TRBJ2-3, with D maybe TRBD2 (6 bases). This CDR3 is 16 amino acids long. CDR1 and CDR2 (germline): SGHDT, YYEEEE. CDR3 nucleotide sequence: TGTGCCAGCAGCTTGGAGGAGGGGTTAATAACGGATACGCGGTATTTT. This sequence encodes CASSLEEGLITDTRYF.

This clonotype showed up many times. The genes are TRBV6-6 and TRBJ1-2, with TRBD1 as a possible D gene (5 bases). The CDR3 length is 14 residues. V lost 7 bases, J lost 3 bases, and 15 bases lay in between. Germline V gene data show CDR1 as MNHNY and CDR2 as SVGAGI (reference sequence). The CDR3 DNA follows: TGTGCCAGCACCAAAGAAGACAGTCACTATGGCTACACCTTC. It specifies CASTKEDSHYGYTF.